A single sample gave rise to the 22 T cell receptor beta chains below, sequenced in a study of beta chain features in type 1 diabetes. Expressed TCRB transcripts were sequenced after all isolated RNA was converted to cDNA. The repertoire was sequenced with immunoSEQ multiplex PCR; TCRdb's copy has only in-frame clones and lacks some. The table has roughly 370,000 clones, more than 11% seen once; the top ten hold roughly 0.038%. Material for sequencing was naive CD4+ T cells from blood. All receptors derive from a man in his thirties or forties in good health.

V usage is TRBV29-1 and J usage is TRBJ1-1; the match to TRBD1 covers 9 bases. The trim removed 6 bases at V and 2 bases at J, leaving 4 bases unmatched. The CDR3 runs 13 residues. Germline V gives CDR1 SQVTM, CDR2 ANQGSEA. The CDR3 coding sequence is TGCAGCGTCGCACAGGGGGCCAACACTGAAGCTTTCTTT. This encodes CSVAQGANTEAFF.

The V gene is TRBV7-2, the J gene TRBJ1-6; no clear D. Germline lookup yields CDR1 SGHTA and CDR2 FQGNSA. CDR3 size: 16 residues. V shed 4 bases and J shed 6 bases, with 16 bases lying between them. The CDR3 region is CASSSHQVDGNSPLHF. DNA of the CDR3: TGTGCCAGCAGCTCCCACCAGGTCGACGGTAATTCACCCCTCCACTTT.

Only a few counts were recorded for this clone. This sequence joins TRBV29-1 and TRBJ2-1; TRBD1 matches at 8 bases. The CDR3 is 15 residues long. Germline loops: CDR1 SQVTM, CDR2 ANQGSEA. The V gene end was trimmed by 3 bases and the J gene end by 6 bases; junction bases not matched to a gene: 10. The CDR3 coding sequence is TGCAGCGTTGAGATCGGGACAGGTGTCTTCAATGAGCAGTTCTTC. Encoded protein: CSVEIGTGVFNEQFF.

This chain connects TRBV7-9 to TRBJ2-1, with TRBD1 identical over 10 bases. CDR3 length equals 16 residues. The germline CDR1 and CDR2 sequences are SEHNR and FQNEAQ (reference sequence). J lost 4 bases, V lost 2 bases, and 5 bases had no gene match. The CDR3 DNA is TGTGCCAGCAGCTTACCGGACAGGGGGTCATACAATGAGCAGTTCTTC. Translating gives CASSLPDRGSYNEQFF.

This sequence joins TRBV2 and TRBJ1-5; 7 positions agree with TRBD1. After removal of 4 bases from V and 2 bases from J, the junction contained 2 bases not matched to a gene. The germline V gene encodes CDR1 SNHLY and CDR2 FYNNEI. This CDR3 contains 14 residues. CDR3 amino acids: CASSARGGNQPQHF. The CDR3 nucleotides read TGTGCCAGCAGTGCCAGGGGGGGCAATCAGCCCCAGCATTTT.

V gene TRBV25-1 combines with J gene TRBJ1-2; TRBD1 is a possible D gene (6 bases). The germline V gene has CDR1 MGHDK and CDR2 SYGVNS. This CDR3 is 11 amino acids long. The V and J ends lost 3 bases and 7 bases respectively, with 6 bases between them. CDR3 amino acids: CASSDRGGYTF. CDR3 sequence (DNA): TGTGCCAGCAGTGACAGGGGTGGCTACACCTTC.

The chain links TRBV6-5 to TRBJ2-5; unclear D gene. In germline, CDR1 is MNHEY, CDR2 SVGAGI. The CDR3 extends over 14 amino acids. The V gene lost 5 bases and the J gene lost 4 bases, with 14 bases spanning the gap. The chain's CDR3 is CASSLGRTAETQYF. DNA of the CDR3: TGTGCCAGCAGTCTCGGACGGACCGCAGAGACCCAGTACTTC.

V gene TRBV7-3 combines with J gene TRBJ2-1; D is unclear. Trimming left V 2 bases short and J 5 bases short, with 7 bases between. CDR3 length equals 13 residues. CDR1 and CDR2 from the germline V gene are SGHTA and FQGTGA. Here the CDR3 reads CASSLGSNNEQFF. The CDR3 DNA sequence: TGTGCCAGCAGCTTAGGGTCCAACAATGAGCAGTTCTTC. The variable domain in full, completed from reference TRBV7-3 and TRBJ2-1, reads GAGVSQTPSNKVTEKGKYVELRCDPISGHTALYWYRQSLGQGPEFLIYFQGTGAADDSGLPNDRFFAVRPEGSVSTLKIQRTERGDSAVYLCASSLGSNNEQFFGPGTRLTVL.

The chain combines TRBV9 with TRBJ2-7, with TRBD1 identical over 9 bases. Germline V gene lookup returns CDR1 SGDLS and CDR2 YYNGEE. The CDR3 length is 15 residues. J gave up 7 bases and V 0 bases, and 8 bases lay outside the gene matches. CDR3 region: CASSVGGQGSEEQYF. The CDR3 region has the DNA TGTGCCAGCAGCGTAGGCGGACAGGGGTCTGAAGAGCAGTACTTC.

The sample holds a few counts of this clone. V is TRBV6-5 and J is TRBJ1-6; 7 positions agree with TRBD1. Trimming at V came to 5 bases and at J to 7 bases, leaving 8 bases not matched to a gene. This CDR3 is built from 15 residues. Germline V CDR1 and CDR2: MNHEY, SVGAGI. Here the CDR3 reads CASSQTGIRNSPLHF. The CDR3 DNA reads as TGTGCCAGCAGTCAGACAGGGATAAGGAATTCACCCCTCCACTTT.

This clone appeared once. Written as DNA, the CDR3 is TGTGCCTGGAGTGGGGAGGCCACAAATCAGCCCCAGCATTTT. It specifies CAWSGEATNQPQHF. The genes are TRBV30 and TRBJ1-5; D gene unclear. The CDR3 runs to 14 residues. Germline V gene sequence: CDR1 GTSNPN, CDR2 SVGIG (reference sequence). Trimming pared 1 base from V and 4 bases from J, leaving 11 bases between.

About this clone: A read error may account for a junction end that differs from germline. The J gene is TRBJ2-1, the V gene TRBV6-5; D is ambiguous. The germline CDR1 and CDR2 sequences are MNHEY and SVGAGI. The CDR3 covers 15 residues. CDR3 residues: CASNRLARSYHEQFF. CDR3 DNA sequence: TGTGCCAGCAATCGGTTGGCACGGTCCTACCATGAGCAGTTCTTC.

Only a few counts were recorded for this clone. The rearrangement uses TRBV30 and TRBJ1-5, with a weak D call TRBD1 (6 bases). Trimming shortened V by 1 base and J by 5 bases, and 9 bases separated the two germline ends. The CDR3 consists of 13 residues. Germline CDR1 and CDR2: GTSNPN and SVGIG (reference sequence). CDR3 region: CAWSGTVDQPQHF. CDR3 sequence (DNA): TGTGCCTGGAGTGGGACAGTAGATCAGCCCCAGCATTTT.

This clone occurred a few times. The V and J genes are TRBV9 and TRBJ2-3; 7 bases are a match to TRBD2. V was clipped by 7 bases and J by 4 bases; unmatched bases: 6. Germline CDR1 and CDR2: SGDLS and YYNGEE. The CDR3 is made up of 13 amino acids. The DNA for the CDR3 is TGTGCCAGCTCGGCGGGAGTGTCAGATACGCAGTATTTT. Translation: CASSAGVSDTQYF.

The rearrangement links TRBV4-1 to TRBJ2-1, with D unclear. CDR1 is MGHRA, CDR2 YSYEKL, per germline. The CDR3 covers 14 residues. The germline V and J ends were trimmed by 0 bases and 8 bases, with 11 bases remaining between them. This CDR3 is CASSQDPVLHEQFF. The CDR3 DNA follows: TGCGCCAGCAGCCAAGATCCAGTACTCCATGAGCAGTTCTTC.

The chain employs TRBV7-2 and TRBJ1-1, with D unclear. Germline V lookup: CDR1 SGHTA, CDR2 FQGNSA. V shed 2 bases and J shed 6 bases, with 10 bases lying between them. The CDR3 covers 13 residues. The CDR3 region is CASSLRVWAEAFF. In DNA form, the CDR3 reads TGTGCCAGCAGCTTAAGAGTCTGGGCTGAAGCTTTCTTT. The full variable domain, its missing parts supplied by reference TRBV7-2 and TRBJ1-1, is GAGVSQSPSNKVTEKGKDVELRCDPISGHTALYWYRQSLGQGLEFLIYFQGNSAPDKSGLPSDRFSAERTGGSVSTLTIQRTQQEDSAVYLCASSLRVWAEAFFGQGTRLTVV.

This clone was recorded a few times. The chain uses TRBV7-2 and TRBJ2-3; 12 bases are shared with TRBD2. This CDR3 has 18 residues. In germline, CDR1 is SGHTA, CDR2 FQGNSA. Trimming removed 5 bases from V and 1 base from J; junction bases left unmatched: 10. The CDR3, as DNA: TGTGCCAGCAGCCACGCGGGTAGACTAGCGGGAGGCACAGATACGCAGTATTTT. Its translation is CASSHAGRLAGGTDTQYF. Combining the CDR3 with reference TRBV7-2 and TRBJ2-3 gives the whole variable domain GAGVSQSPSNKVTEKGKDVELRCDPISGHTALYWYRQSLGQGLEFLIYFQGNSAPDKSGLPSDRFSAERTGGSVSTLTIQRTQQEDSAVYLCASSHAGRLAGGTDTQYFGPGTRLTVL.

V gene TRBV5-4 combines with J gene TRBJ1-1; D is ambiguous. V shed 0 bases and J shed 5 bases, with 11 bases lying between them. Germline loops: CDR1 SGHNT, CDR2 YYREEE (reference sequence). The CDR3 sequence is 14 residues long. The CDR3 DNA reads TGTGCCAGCAGCTTGGAGATCCAAGGTACTGAAGCTTTCTTT. Protein product: CASSLEIQGTEAFF.

The chain is built from TRBV11-2 and TRBJ2-3; no reliable D call. Germline V lookup: CDR1 SGHAT, CDR2 FQNNGV. This CDR3 comprises 12 residues. V gave up 7 bases and J gave up 1 base, with 6 bases separating them. DNA of the CDR3: TGTGCCAGCACCCAGGGCACAGATACGCAGTATTTT. It encodes CASTQGTDTQYF.

The chain carries TRBV7-2 and TRBJ2-1; no clear D. The germline CDR1 and CDR2 sequences are SGHTA and FQGNSA. The ends were cut back, 5 bases at V and 7 bases at J, with 9 bases in the middle. The CDR3 is 12 residues long. The CDR3 reads CASSEDGNEQFF. CDR3 nucleotides: TGTGCCAGCAGCGAAGACGGGAATGAGCAGTTCTTC.

Of note for this clone: Other DNA sequences in the sample encode the same CDR3. This chain uses TRBV29-1 with TRBJ1-1, with D hard to call. There are 10 residues in the CDR3. The ends were cut back, 7 bases at V and 1 base at J, with 4 bases in the middle. Germline V gives CDR1 SQVTM, CDR2 ANQGSEA. This CDR3 reads CSAQNTEAFF. The DNA of the CDR3 is TGCAGCGCACAGAACACTGAAGCTTTCTTT.

About this clone itself: This sample includes further DNA sequences coding for the same CDR3. The chain recombines TRBV7-9 with TRBJ1-1, with D perhaps TRBD1 (5 bases). V lost 6 bases and J 5 bases, leaving 10 bases between the germline ends. Germline V CDR1 and CDR2: SEHNR, FQNEAQ (reference sequence). The CDR3 spans 12 residues. CDR3 in DNA: TGTGCCAGCAGTCGTCAGGGAACTGAAGCTTTCTTT. This encodes CASSRQGTEAFF. Full variable domain (remainder filled in from reference TRBV7-9 and TRBJ1-1): DTGVSQNPRHKITKRGQNVTFRCDPISEHNRLYWYRQTLGQGPEFLTYFQNEAQLEKSRLLSDRFSAERPKGSFSTLEIQRTEQGDSAMYLCASSRQGTEAFFGQGTRLTVV.